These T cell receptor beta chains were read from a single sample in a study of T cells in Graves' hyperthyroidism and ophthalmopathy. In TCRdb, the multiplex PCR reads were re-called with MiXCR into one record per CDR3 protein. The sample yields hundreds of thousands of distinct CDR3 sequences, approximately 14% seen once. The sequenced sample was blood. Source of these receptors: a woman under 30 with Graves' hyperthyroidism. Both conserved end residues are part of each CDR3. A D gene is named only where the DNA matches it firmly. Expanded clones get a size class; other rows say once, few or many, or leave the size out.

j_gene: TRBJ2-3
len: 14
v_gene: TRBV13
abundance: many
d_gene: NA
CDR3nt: TGTGCCAGCAGCCCTGACTTCTCGACAGATACGCAGTATTTT
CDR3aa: CASSPDFSTDTQYF

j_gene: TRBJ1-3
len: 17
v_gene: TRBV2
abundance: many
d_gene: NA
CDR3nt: TGTGCCAGCAGTGCATTTTTTGGGGGGAGTGCTGGAAACACCATATATTTT
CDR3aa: CASSAFFGGSAGNTIYF

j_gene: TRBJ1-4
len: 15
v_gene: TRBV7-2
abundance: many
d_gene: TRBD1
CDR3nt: TGTGCCAGCAGCTTTTACAGGGGAACTAATGAAAAACTGTTTTTT
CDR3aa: CASSFYRGTNEKLFF

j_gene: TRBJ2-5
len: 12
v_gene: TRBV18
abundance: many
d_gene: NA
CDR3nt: TGTGCCAGCTCAAGCGGCCACGAGACCCAGTACTTC
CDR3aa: CASSSGHETQYF

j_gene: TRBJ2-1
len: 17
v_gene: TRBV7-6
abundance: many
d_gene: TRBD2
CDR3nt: TGTGCCAGCAGCCTGCAATGGGCTAGCGGCTCCTACAATGAGCAGTTCTTC
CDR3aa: CASSLQWASGSYNEQFF

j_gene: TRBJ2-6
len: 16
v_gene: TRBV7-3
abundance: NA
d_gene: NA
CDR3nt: TGTGCCAGCAGCCCCGCGGGCCTTGGGGGGGCCAACGTCCTGACTTTC
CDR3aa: CASSPAGLGGANVLTF

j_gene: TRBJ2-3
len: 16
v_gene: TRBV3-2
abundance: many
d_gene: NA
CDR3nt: TGTGCCAGCAGCCAAGACCGGGGGGTGAGCACAGATACGCAGTATTTT
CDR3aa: CASSQDRGVSTDTQYF

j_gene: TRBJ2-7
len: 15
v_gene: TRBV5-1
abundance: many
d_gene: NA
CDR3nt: TGCGCCAGCAGCTTGGAACCCGGGGTATCCTACGAGCAGTACTTC
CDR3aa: CASSLEPGVSYEQYF

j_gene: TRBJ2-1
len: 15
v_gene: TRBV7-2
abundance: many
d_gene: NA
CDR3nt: TGTGCCAGCAGCTTAGAAGCGGGCCTAGACAATGAGCAGTTCTTC
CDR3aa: CASSLEAGLDNEQFF

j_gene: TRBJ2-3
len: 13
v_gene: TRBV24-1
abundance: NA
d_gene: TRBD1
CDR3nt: TGTGCCACGTCGGACAGGGTCACAGATACGCAGTATTTT
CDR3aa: CATSDRVTDTQYF

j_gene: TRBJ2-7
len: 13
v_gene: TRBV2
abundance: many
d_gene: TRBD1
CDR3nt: TGTGCCAGCGCCGCGACAGGGTTCTACGAGCAGTACTTC
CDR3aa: CASAATGFYEQYF

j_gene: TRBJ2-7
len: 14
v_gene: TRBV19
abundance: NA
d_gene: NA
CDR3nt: TGTGCCAGTAGTATCCCTGGACAGTTGGCCGAGCAGTACTTC
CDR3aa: CASSIPGQLAEQYF